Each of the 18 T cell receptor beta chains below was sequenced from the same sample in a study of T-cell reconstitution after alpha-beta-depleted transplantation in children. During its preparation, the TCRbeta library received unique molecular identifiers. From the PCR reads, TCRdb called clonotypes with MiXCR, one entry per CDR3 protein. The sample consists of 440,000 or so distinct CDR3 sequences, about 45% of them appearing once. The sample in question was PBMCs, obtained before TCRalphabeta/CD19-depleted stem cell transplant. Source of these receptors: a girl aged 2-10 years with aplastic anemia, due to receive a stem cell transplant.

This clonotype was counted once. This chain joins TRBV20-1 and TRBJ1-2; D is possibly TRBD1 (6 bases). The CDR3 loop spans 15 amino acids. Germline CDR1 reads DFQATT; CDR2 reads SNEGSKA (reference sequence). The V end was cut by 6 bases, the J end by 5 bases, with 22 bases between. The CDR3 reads CSAPTSGATGYGYTF. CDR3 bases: TGCAGTGCACCAACTTCGGGGGCGACTGGATATGGCTACACCTTC.

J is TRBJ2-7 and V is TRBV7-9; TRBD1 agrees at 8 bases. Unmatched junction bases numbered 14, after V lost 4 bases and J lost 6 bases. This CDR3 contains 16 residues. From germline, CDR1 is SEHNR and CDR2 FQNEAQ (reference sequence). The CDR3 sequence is CASSSILGTGSTEQYF. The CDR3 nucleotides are TGTGCCAGCAGCTCCATCCTCGGGACAGGATCCACCGAGCAGTACTTC. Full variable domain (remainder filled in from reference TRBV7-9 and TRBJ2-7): DTGVSQNPRHKITKRGQNVTFRCDPISEHNRLYWYRQTLGQGPEFLTYFQNEAQLEKSRLLSDRFSAERPKGSFSTLEIQRTEQGDSAMYLCASSSILGTGSTEQYFGPGTRLTVT.

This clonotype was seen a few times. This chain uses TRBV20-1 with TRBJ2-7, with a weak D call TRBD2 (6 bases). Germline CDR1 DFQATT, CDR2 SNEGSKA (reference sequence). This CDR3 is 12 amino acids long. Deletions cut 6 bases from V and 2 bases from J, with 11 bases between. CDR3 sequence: CSASGLPYEQYF. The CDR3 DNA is TGCAGTGCGTCGGGACTCCCCTACGAGCAGTACTTC.

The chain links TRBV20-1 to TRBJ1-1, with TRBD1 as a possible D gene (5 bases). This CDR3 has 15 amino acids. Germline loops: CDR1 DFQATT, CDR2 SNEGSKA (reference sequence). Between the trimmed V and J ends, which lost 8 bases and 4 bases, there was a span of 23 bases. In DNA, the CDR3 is TGCAGTTATAAAAAGGACGGACAAAGAGGCACTGAAGCTTTCTTT. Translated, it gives CSYKKDGQRGTEAFF.

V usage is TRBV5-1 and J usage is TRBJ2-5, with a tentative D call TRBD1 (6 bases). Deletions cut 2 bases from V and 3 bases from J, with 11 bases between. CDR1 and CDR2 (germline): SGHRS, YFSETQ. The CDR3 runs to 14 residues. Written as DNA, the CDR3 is TGCGCCAGCAGCTTATGGACAGAAAAAGAGACCCAGTACTTC. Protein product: CASSLWTEKETQYF.

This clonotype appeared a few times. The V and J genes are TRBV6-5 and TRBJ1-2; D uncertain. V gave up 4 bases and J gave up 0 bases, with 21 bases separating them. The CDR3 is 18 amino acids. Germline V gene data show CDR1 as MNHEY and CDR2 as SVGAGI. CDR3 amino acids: CASSFLTAGGSPNYGYTF. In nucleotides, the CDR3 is TGTGCCAGCAGTTTCCTCACTGCCGGAGGGAGTCCTAACTATGGCTACACCTTC.

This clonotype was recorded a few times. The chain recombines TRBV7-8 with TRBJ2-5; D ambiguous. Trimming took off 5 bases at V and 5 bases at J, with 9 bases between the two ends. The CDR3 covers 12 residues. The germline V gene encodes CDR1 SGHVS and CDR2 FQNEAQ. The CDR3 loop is CASSPVRETQYF. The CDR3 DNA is TGTGCCAGCAGCCCTGTGAGGGAGACCCAGTACTTC.

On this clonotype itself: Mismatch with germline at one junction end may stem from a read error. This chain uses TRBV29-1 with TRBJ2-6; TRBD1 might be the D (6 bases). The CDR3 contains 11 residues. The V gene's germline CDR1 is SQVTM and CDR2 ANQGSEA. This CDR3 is CSVSGANVPTF. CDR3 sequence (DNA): TGCAGCGTTTCAGGGGCCAACGTCCCGACTTTC.

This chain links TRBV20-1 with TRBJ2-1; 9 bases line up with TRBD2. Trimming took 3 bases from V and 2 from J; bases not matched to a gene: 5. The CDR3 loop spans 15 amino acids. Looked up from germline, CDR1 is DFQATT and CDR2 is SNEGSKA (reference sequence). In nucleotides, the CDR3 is TGCAGTGCTAGCATAGCGGGGGAGCCCTACAATGAGCAGTTCTTC. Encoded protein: CSASIAGEPYNEQFF.

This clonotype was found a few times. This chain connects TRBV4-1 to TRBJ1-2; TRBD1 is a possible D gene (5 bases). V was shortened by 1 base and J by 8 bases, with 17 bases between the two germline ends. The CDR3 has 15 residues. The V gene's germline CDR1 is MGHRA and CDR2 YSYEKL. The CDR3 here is CASSQGSRQGSGYTF. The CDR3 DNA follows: TGCGCCAGCAGCCAAGGGTCAAGGCAGGGAAGCGGCTACACCTTC.

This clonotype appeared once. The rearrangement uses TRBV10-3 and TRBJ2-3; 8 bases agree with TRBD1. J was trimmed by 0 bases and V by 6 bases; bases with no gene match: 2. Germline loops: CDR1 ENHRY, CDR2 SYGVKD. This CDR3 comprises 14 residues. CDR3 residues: CAIRRQGSTDTQYF. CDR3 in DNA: TGTGCCATCAGGAGACAGGGGAGCACAGATACGCAGTATTTT.

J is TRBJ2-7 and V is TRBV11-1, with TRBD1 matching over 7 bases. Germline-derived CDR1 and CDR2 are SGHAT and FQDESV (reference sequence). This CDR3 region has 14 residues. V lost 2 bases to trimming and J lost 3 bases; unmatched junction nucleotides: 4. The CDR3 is CASSLRDSFYEQYF. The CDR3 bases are TGTGCCAGCAGCTTAAGGGACAGCTTCTACGAGCAGTACTTC.

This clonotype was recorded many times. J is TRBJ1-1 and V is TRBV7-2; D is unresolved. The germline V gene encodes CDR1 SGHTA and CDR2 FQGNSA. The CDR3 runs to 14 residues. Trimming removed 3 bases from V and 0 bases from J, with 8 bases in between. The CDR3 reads CASSFTNMNTEAFF. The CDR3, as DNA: TGTGCCAGCAGCTTCACAAACATGAACACTGAAGCTTTCTTT.

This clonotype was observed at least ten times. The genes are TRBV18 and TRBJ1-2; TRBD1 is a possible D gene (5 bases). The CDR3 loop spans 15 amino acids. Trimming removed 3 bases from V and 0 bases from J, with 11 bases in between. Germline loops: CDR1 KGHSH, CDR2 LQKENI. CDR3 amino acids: CASSPRTGANYGYTF. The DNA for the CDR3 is TGTGCCAGCTCACCTCGTACAGGAGCTAACTATGGCTACACCTTC.

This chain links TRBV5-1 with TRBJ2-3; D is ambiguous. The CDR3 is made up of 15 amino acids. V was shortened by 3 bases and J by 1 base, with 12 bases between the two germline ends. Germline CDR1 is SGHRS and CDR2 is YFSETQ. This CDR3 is CASSSEAPGTDTQYF. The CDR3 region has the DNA TGCGCCAGCAGCTCCGAGGCCCCTGGCACAGATACGCAGTATTTT.

The CDR3 sequence: CSVVGGTFYEQYF. CDR3 in DNA: TGCAGCGTCGTAGGCGGGACCTTTTACGAGCAGTACTTC. This sequence joins TRBV29-1 and TRBJ2-7; weak D call: TRBD2 (6 bases). CDR3 size: 13 residues. Germline V gene lookup returns CDR1 SQVTM and CDR2 ANQGSEA. The V end lost 6 bases, the J end lost 4 bases, and 16 bases lay between the germline ends.

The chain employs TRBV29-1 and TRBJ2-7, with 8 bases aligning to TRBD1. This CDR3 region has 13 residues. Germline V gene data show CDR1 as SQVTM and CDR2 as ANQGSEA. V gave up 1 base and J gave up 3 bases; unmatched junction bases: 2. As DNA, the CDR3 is TGCAGCGTTGAAGCAGGGGGCGACTACGAGCAGTACTTC. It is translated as CSVEAGGDYEQYF.

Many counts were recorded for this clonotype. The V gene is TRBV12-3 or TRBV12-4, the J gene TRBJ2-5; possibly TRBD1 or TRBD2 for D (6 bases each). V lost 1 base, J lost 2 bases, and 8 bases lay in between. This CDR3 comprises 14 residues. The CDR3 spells CASSLEGGQETQYF. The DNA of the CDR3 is TGTGCCAGCAGTTTAGAGGGGGGACAAGAGACCCAGTACTTC.